The sequence of this T cell receptor (beta chain) was determined in a study of blood T cell repertoires in COVID-19. Across the study: Collection of acute and convalescent COVID-19 samples took place in the United States, Italy and Spain. PBMCs, B-cell-depleted T cells, or T cells were the source of the cDNA or gDNA that made up the material.

Trimming shortened V by 1 base and J by 2 bases, and 18 bases separated the two germline ends. Germline CDR1 reads SQVTM; CDR2 reads ANQGSEA. The CDR3 loop spans 17 amino acids. In the authors' methods: From reference gene primer amplification, estimates of nucleated cell counts were derived. Only in-frame clones appear in the TCRdb table, and some are missing; sequencing was by immunoSEQ multiplex PCR. V, J and clone size derive from that table, while D and trimming were established from the DNA sequence. The sample has 29,000 or so clones, around 89% seen once. The J gene is TRBJ1-3, the V gene TRBV29-1; D unclear. Source material: peripheral blood. The source is a human donor in a cohort sampled during active COVID-19. DNA for the CDR3: TGCAGCGTTGAAGCCGCCGCCGGGAGGCCTCCTGGAAACACCATATATTTT. This codes for CSVEAAAGRPPGNTIYF.